By proportion, the clone carrying this T cell receptor beta chain is medium-sized. No antigen is known for it. CDR3 length equals 13 residues. The V end lost 1 base, the J end lost 6 bases, and 7 bases lay between the germline ends. Germline assignment: CDR1 SGHAT and CDR2 FQDESV (reference sequence). This specimen comes from a study of neurological immune-mediated disorders. 5'RACE employing 10-nucleotide random UMIs yielded the cDNA. Every sequencing run returned over 170 million TCR-beta sequences, which were derived from 15-18 subjects. TCRdb passed the 5' RACE reads through MiXCR, listing each CDR3 protein once. The profile shows 15,000 to 20,000 distinct CDR3 sequences, about 20% of them singletons. Overall study findings and caveats: The greatest TCR clonal expansion occurred in HTLV-1-associated myelopathy and the least in multiple sclerosis, which fell below healthy controls. No CDR3 amino acid sequences recurred among expanded clones across subjects, suggesting private repertoires in all groups.

This sequence originates from a man in his fifties or sixties in good health. Sequenced material: PBMCs. V gene TRBV11-1 combines with J gene TRBJ2-1, with D perhaps matching TRBD2 (5 bases). Here the CDR3 DNA reads TGTGCCAGCAGCTTAGGAGGGTCCAATGAGCAGTTCTTC. Translated: CASSLGGSNEQFF.